Sequencing of this T cell receptor (beta chain) was carried out in a study of siplizumab effects on memory and regulatory T cells. Clones were read by immunoSEQ multiplex PCR, and TCRdb kept only the in-frame ones, dropping some. The sample lists around 95,000 clones; 94% were seen once. The V gene end was trimmed by 4 bases and the J gene end by 3 bases; junction bases not matched to a gene: 10. This CDR3 is 15 amino acids long. Germline lookup yields CDR1 SGHRS and CDR2 YFSETQ. Study-wide points: It was never confirmed that proliferating Tregs from siplizumab cultures were suppressive. The authors could not assign a naive or memory phenotype to roughly 75-95% of proliferating CD4+ or CD8+ clones. Mean Treg-derived proportions of mappable alloreactive CD4+ clones were roughly 69% for siplizumab and around 29% for controls. Siplizumab brought about a significant reduction in alloreactive sequences traceable to unstimulated CD4+ memory cells.

Notes on this clone: The antigen is undetermined.

This TCR derives from a human donor in good health. Sequencing input: non-Treg CD4+ T cells sorted from blood. The chain has TRBV5-1 and TRBJ2-7, with 7 positions matching TRBD2. The CDR3, as DNA: TGCGCCAGCAGCCCCCAAGCGGGAACTCGCTACGAGCAGTACTTC. Translation gives CASSPQAGTRYEQYF.